These 4 T cell receptor beta chains were all obtained from the same sample, sequenced in a study of glioma-infiltrating T cells after dendritic cell vaccination. The data were produced by immunoSEQ multiplex PCR, yet TCRdb's version contains in-frame clones alone and is incomplete. Among nearly 85,000 clones listed, roughly 89% were seen once. Source: blood, taken before dendritic cell vaccination. Every receptor here comes from a human donor with glioblastoma.

The chain couples TRBV19 to TRBJ2-1; tentative D call: TRBD2 (6 bases). CDR3 length: 13 residues. V shed 11 bases and J shed 7 bases, with 18 bases lying between them. The germline gives CDR1 LNHDA, CDR2 SQIVND (reference sequence). CDR3 region: CAVGGGALNEQFF. The CDR3 nucleotides are TGTGCCGTTGGGGGAGGAGCCCTAAATGAGCAGTTCTTC.

The rearrangement links TRBV2 to TRBJ1-5, with 9 bases aligning to TRBD1. Germline CDR1 reads SNHLY; CDR2 reads FYNNEI. This CDR3 is 14 amino acids long. Trimming cost V 4 bases and J 5 bases; bases outside gene matches: 3. CDR3 in amino acids: CASSGGQGDQPQHF. CDR3 coding DNA: TGTGCCAGCAGTGGGGGACAGGGTGATCAGCCCCAGCATTTT.

The J gene is TRBJ2-5, the V gene TRBV6-1; 13 nucleotides align to TRBD2. Germline V gives CDR1 MNHNS, CDR2 SASEGT. The V and J ends lost 5 bases and 5 bases, in that order; junction bases with no gene match: 5. This CDR3 region has 15 residues. CDR3 amino acids: CASSRTSGSQETQYF. The CDR3 DNA reads TGTGCCAGCAGTCGGACTAGCGGGAGCCAGGAGACCCAGTACTTC.

J is TRBJ2-3 and V is TRBV7-6, with 10 bases that match TRBD2. Germline V gene data show CDR1 as SGHVS and CDR2 as FNYEAQ. V lost 6 bases, J lost 8 bases, and 14 bases stayed unmatched. This CDR3 is 16 amino acids long. The CDR3 here is CASRPSVEAGGPTQYF. CDR3 in DNA: TGTGCCAGCAGGCCCTCGGTCGAAGCGGGGGGGCCTACGCAGTATTTT.